A selection of T cell receptor beta chains follows, all from one sample in a study of cytomegalovirus exposure and HLA in healthy donors. Produced via immunoSEQ multiplex PCR; TCRdb's table is partial and in-frame only. The repertoire holds around 220,000 clones, with 75% as singletons. The specimen was PBMCs. The receptors shown here come from a woman aged 30 to 39 in good health and CMV-seronegative. Each CDR3 is given with its conserved first and last residue. D genes are given only for firm matches. Expanded clones are given a class, and other clones once, few, many or no size at all.

d_gene	abundance	j_gene	v_gene	CDR3nt	CDR3aa
-	-	TRBJ1-2	TRBV6-5	TGTGCCAGCAGTCGGCGGGGGGACTATGGCTACACCTTC	CASSRRGDYGYTF
TRBD1	-	TRBJ2-1	TRBV6-5	TGTGCCAGCAGGGGGGGGACAGGGGTTTATGAGCAGTTCTTC	CASRGGTGVYEQFF
TRBD2	-	TRBJ2-1	TRBV2	TGTGCCAGCCTCCTAGATACTAGCGGGAGACTCGGTGAGCAGTTCTTC	CASLLDTSGRLGEQFF
-	few	TRBJ2-1	TRBV13	TGTGCAAGAAGCTTGAGGGGGACTGAGCAGTTCTTC	CARSLRGTEQFF
-	-	TRBJ1-1	TRBV5-4	TGTGCCAGCAGCTTGGGTCGTACTGAAGCTTTCTTT	CASSLGRTEAFF
-	-	TRBJ2-3	TRBV30	TGTGCCTGGACGGAGAGTTCAGATACGCAGTATTTT	CAWTESSDTQYF
-	-	TRBJ2-6	TRBV18	TGTGCCAGCTCATCCACAGGTACTGGGGCCAACGTCCTGACTTTC	CASSSTGTGANVLTF
TRBD2	-	TRBJ2-2	TRBV6-4	TGTGCCAGCACCATCCTGGCTAGCGGGGCCACCGGGGAGCTGTTTTTT	CASTILASGATGELFF
-	-	TRBJ2-1	TRBV7-9	TGTGCCAGCAGCTCAGGACAGTACAATGAGCAGTTCTTC	CASSSGQYNEQFF
TRBD1	-	TRBJ1-6	TRBV29-1	TGCAGCGTGCAACAGGGGTTCGATTCACCCCTCCACTTT	CSVQQGFDSPLHF
-	-	TRBJ1-1	TRBV11-1	TGTGCCAGCAGCTTAGTGGGACACTCGATCCTTAACACTGAAGCTTTCTTT	CASSLVGHSILNTEAFF
-	-	TRBJ1-1	TRBV5-4	TGTGCCAGCAGTGTCCCGACGGGGGAGGCTGAAGCTTTCTTT	CASSVPTGEAEAFF
TRBD1	-	TRBJ1-6	TRBV18	TGTGCCAGCTCACCCGAGGGGGCCGGTAATTCACCCCTCCACTTT	CASSPEGAGNSPLHF
-	-	TRBJ2-3	TRBV6-1	TGTGCCAGCAGTGAAGTTTTTAAATCTACGCCGCAGTATTTT	CASSEVFKSTPQYF
-	-	TRBJ2-7	TRBV6-1	TGTGCCAGCAGTGGGCAGGGATCGTCCTACGAGCAGTACTTC	CASSGQGSSYEQYF
-	-	TRBJ2-7	TRBV2	TGTGCCAGCAGTGGACAGAATTACGAGCAGTACTTC	CASSGQNYEQYF
TRBD1	-	TRBJ1-1	TRBV7-9	TGTGCCAGCAGCTTAACCGGGACAGGGACTGAAGCTTTCTTT	CASSLTGTGTEAFF
-	few	TRBJ1-4	TRBV6-5	TGTGCCAGCAGCTTGACAGTAAATGAAAAACTGTTTTTT	CASSLTVNEKLFF
TRBD1	-	TRBJ1-2	TRBV30	TGTGCCTGGAGTGCAGGAGGGGGCATATGGGGCTACACCTTC	CAWSAGGGIWGYTF
-	-	TRBJ2-1	TRBV4-1	TGCGCCAGCAGCCTCCGGACAGAAGTCTACAATGAGCAGTTCTTC	CASSLRTEVYNEQFF